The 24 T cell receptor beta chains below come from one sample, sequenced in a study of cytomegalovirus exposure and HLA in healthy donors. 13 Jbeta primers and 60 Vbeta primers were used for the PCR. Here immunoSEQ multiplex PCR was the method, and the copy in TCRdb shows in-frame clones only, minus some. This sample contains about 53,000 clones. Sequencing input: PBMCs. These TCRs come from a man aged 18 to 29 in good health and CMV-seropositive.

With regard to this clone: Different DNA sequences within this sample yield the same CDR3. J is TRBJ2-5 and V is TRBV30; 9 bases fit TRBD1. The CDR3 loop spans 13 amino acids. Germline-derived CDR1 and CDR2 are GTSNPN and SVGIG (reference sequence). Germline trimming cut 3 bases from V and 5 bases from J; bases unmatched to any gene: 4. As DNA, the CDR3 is TGTGCCTGGAGGGGGACAGGGCGGGAGACCCAGTACTTC. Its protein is CAWRGTGRETQYF. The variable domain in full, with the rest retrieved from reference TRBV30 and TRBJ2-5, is SQTIHQWPATLVQPVGSPLSLECTVEGTSNPNLYWYRQAAGRGLQLLFYSVGIGQISSEVPQNLSASRPQDRQFILSSKKLLLSDSGFYLCAWRGTGRETQYFGPGTRLLVL.

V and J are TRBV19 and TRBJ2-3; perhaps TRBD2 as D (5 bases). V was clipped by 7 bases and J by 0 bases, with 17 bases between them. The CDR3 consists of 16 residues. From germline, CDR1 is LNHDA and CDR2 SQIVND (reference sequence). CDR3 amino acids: CASKNRLTTSTDTQYF. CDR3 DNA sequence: TGTGCCAGTAAGAACCGACTGACTACTAGCACAGATACGCAGTATTTT.

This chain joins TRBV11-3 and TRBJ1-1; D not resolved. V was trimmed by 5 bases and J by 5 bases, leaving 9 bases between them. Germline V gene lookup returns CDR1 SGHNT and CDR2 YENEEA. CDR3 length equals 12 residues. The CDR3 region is CASSLVYTEAFF. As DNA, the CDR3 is TGTGCCAGCAGCCTCGTTTATACTGAAGCTTTCTTT. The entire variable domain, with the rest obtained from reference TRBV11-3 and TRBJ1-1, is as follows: EAGVVQSPRYKIIEKKQPVAFWCNPISGHNTLYWYLQNLGQGPELLIRYENEEAVDDSQLPKDRFSAERLKGVDSTLKIQPAELGDSAVYLCASSLVYTEAFFGQGTRLTVV.

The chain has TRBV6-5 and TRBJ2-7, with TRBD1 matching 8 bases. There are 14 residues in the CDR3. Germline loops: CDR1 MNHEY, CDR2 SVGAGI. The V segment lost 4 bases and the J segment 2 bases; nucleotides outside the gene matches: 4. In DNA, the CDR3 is TGTGCCAGCAGTTCGGGCAGGGGGCCCTACGAGCAGTACTTC. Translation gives CASSSGRGPYEQYF.

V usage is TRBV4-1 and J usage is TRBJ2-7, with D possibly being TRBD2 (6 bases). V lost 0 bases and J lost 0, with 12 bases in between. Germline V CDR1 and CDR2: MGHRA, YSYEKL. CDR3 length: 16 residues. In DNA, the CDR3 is TGCGCCAGCAGCCAAGAGGGGCGCGGGGTCTCCTACGAGCAGTACTTC. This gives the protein CASSQEGRGVSYEQYF.

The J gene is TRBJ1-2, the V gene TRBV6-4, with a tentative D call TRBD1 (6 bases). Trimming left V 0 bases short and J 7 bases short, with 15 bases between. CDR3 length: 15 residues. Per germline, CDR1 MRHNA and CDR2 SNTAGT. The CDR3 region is CASSDSGRGIGGYTF. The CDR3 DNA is TGTGCCAGCAGTGACTCTGGCAGGGGAATTGGTGGCTACACCTTC.

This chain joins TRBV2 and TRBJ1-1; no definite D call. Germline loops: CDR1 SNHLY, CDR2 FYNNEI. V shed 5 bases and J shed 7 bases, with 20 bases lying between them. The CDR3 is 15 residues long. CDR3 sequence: CASSLDMTQAGEAFF. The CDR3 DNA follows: TGTGCCAGCAGTCTCGATATGACCCAAGCAGGTGAAGCTTTCTTT.

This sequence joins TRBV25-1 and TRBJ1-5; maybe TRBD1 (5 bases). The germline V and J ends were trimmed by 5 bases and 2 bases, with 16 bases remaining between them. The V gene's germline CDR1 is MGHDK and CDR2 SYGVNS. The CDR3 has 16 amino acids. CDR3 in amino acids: CASSPKGADGNQPQHF. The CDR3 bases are TGTGCCAGCAGTCCCAAAGGGGCCGATGGCAATCAGCCCCAGCATTTT.

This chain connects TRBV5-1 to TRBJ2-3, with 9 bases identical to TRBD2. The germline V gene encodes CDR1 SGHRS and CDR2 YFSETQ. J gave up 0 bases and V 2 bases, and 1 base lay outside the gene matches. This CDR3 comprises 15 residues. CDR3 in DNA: TGCGCCAGCAGCTTTAGCGGGGGTAGCACAGATACGCAGTATTTT. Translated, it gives CASSFSGGSTDTQYF.

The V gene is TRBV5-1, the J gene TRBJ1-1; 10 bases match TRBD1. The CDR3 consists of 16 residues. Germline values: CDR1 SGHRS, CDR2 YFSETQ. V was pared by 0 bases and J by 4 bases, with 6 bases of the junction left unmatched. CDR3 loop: CASSLGPRDRGTEAFF. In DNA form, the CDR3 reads TGCGCCAGCAGCTTGGGGCCCCGGGACAGGGGCACTGAAGCTTTCTTT.

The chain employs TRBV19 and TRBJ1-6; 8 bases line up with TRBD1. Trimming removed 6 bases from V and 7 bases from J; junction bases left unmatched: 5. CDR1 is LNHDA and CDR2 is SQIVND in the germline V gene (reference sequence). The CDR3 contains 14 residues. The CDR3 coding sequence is TGTGCCAGTAGGGACAGGGCACGAAATTCACCCCTCCACTTT. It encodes CASRDRARNSPLHF.

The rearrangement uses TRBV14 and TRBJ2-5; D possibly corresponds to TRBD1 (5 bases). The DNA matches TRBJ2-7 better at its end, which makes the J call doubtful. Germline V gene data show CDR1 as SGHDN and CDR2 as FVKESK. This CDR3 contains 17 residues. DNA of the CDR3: TGTGCCAGCAGCCAAGGGGATCCTACAGGAGATTCCGGCGAGCAGTACTTC. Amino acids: CASSQGDPTGDSGEQYF.

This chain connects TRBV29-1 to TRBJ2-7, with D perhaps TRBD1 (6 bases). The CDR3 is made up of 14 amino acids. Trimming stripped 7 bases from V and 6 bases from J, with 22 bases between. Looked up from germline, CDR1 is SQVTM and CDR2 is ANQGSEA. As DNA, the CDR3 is TGCAGCGCTACACTCCTCAGACAGGTTACCGAGCAGTACTTC. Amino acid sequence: CSATLLRQVTEQYF.

The CDR3 here is CASGQESYEQYF. The CDR3, as DNA: TGTGCCAGCGGACAAGAGTCCTACGAGCAGTACTTC. The chain carries TRBV27 and TRBJ2-7, with D perhaps matching TRBD1 (5 bases). The CDR3 covers 12 residues. Germline V CDR1 and CDR2: MNHEY, SMNVEV (reference sequence). The V gene lost 8 bases and the J gene lost 1 base, with 9 bases spanning the gap.

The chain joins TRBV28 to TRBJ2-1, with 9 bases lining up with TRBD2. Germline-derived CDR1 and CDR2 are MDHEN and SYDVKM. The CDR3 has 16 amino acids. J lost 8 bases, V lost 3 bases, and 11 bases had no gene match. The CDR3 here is CASSLSGGRAFDEQFF. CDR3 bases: TGTGCCAGCAGTTTGTCAGGCGGGAGGGCCTTCGATGAGCAGTTCTTC.

The DNA of the CDR3 is TGTGCCAGCAGCCAAGATGTCACTAGCGGGAGAGTTGGGCAAGAGACCCAGTACTTC. It encodes CASSQDVTSGRVGQETQYF. V usage is TRBV4-2 and J usage is TRBJ2-5, with 11 nucleotides matching TRBD2. Germline V CDR1 and CDR2: LGHNA, YNFKEQ. This CDR3 is 19 amino acids long. The V gene end was trimmed by 0 bases and the J gene end by 2 bases; junction bases not matched to a gene: 11.

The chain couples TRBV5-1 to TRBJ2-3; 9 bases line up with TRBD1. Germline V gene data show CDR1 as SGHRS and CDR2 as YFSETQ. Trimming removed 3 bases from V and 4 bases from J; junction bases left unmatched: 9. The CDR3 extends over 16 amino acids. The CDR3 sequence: CASSSSGTGLPDTQYF. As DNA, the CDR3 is TGCGCCAGCAGCTCCTCCGGGACAGGGTTGCCAGATACGCAGTATTTT. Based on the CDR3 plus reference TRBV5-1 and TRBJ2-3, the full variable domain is KAGVTQTPRYLIKTRGQQVTLSCSPISGHRSVSWYQQTPGQGLQFLFEYFSETQRNKGNFPGRFSGRQFSNSRSEMNVSTLELGDSALYLCASSSSGTGLPDTQYFGPGTRLTVL.

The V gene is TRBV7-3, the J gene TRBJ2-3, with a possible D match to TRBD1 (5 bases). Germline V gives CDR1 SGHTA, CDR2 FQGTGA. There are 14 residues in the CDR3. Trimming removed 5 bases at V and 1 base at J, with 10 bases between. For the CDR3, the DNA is TGTGCCAGCAGCGCAATACAGGGCACAGATACGCAGTATTTT. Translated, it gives CASSAIQGTDTQYF.

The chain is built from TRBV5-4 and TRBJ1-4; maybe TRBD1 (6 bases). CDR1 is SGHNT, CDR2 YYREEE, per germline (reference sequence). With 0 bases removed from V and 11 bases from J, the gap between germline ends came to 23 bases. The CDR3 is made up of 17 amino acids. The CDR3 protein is CASSLGEGGPGFGKLFF. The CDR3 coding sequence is TGTGCCAGCAGCTTGGGGGAGGGGGGACCCGGCTTTGGGAAACTGTTTTTT.

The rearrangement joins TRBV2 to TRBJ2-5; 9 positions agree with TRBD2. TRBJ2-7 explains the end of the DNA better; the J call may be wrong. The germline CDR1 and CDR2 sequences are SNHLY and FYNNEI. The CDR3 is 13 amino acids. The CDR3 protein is CASTPAGGYEQYF. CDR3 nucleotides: TGTGCCAGCACTCCCGCGGGAGGGTACGAGCAGTACTTC.

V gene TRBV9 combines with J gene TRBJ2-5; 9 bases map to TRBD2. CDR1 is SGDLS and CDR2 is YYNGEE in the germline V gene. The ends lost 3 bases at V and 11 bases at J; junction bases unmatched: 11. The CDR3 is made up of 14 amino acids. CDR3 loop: CASSEAGGPKEQYF. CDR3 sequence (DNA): TGTGCCAGCAGCGAGGCGGGAGGGCCAAAAGAGCAGTACTTC.

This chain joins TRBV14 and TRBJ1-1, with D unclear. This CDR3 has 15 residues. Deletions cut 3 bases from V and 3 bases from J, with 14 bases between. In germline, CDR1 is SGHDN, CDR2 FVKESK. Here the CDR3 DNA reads TGTGCCAGCAGCCACGTGGGAGGGAGGGACACTGAAGCTTTCTTT. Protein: CASSHVGGRDTEAFF.

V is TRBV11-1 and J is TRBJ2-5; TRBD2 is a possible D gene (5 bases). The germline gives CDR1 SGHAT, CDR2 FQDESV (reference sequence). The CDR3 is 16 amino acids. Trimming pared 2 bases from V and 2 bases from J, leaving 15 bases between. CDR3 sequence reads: CASSLRLAREQETQYF. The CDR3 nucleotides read TGTGCCAGCAGCTTAAGGCTAGCCAGAGAACAAGAGACCCAGTACTTC.

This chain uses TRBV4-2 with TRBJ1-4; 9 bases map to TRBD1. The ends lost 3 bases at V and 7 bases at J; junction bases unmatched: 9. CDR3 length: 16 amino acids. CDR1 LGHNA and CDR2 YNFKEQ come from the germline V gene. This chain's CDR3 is CASSQATGGAGEKLFF. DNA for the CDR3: TGTGCCAGCAGCCAGGCGACAGGGGGGGCGGGTGAAAAACTGTTTTTT.